One and the same sample provided the 26 T cell receptor beta chains below, sequenced in a study of blood T cells in healthy people across ages. A J-beta primer mix and a sample-barcoded 5' primer were used in a second PCR of roughly 6 to 11 cycles. Each CDR3 protein gets one entry after TCRdb re-called the 5' RACE reads with MiXCR. The sample has around 1.5 million distinct CDR3 sequences, 35% to 45% seen once. Sequenced input: blood. These receptors came from a woman aged 18-35 years in good health.

The V call is TRBV20-1, the J call TRBJ2-7; no clear D. The CDR3 contains 14 residues. V shed 6 bases and J shed 5 bases, with 20 bases lying between them. In germline, CDR1 is DFQATT, CDR2 SNEGSKA (reference sequence). CDR3: CSATPSTSFHEQYF. For the CDR3, the DNA is TGCAGTGCGACCCCGTCCACGTCGTTCCACGAGCAGTACTTC.

This clonotype was detected a few times. The chain recombines TRBV9 with TRBJ2-3; 10 bases line up with TRBD2. This CDR3 comprises 16 residues. Trimming took 0 bases from V and 5 from J; bases not matched to a gene: 6. Germline lookup yields CDR1 SGDLS and CDR2 YYNGEE. Here the CDR3 DNA reads TGTGCCAGCAGCGTAGAGCCAGCGGGAGGGCGAGATACGCAGTATTTT. Translating it yields CASSVEPAGGRDTQYF.

The chain uses TRBV6-4 and TRBJ1-1; tentative D call: TRBD1 (5 bases). Germline V gene sequence: CDR1 MRHNA, CDR2 SNTAGT. The V end was cut by 8 bases, the J end by 1 base, with 11 bases between. The CDR3 is made up of 13 amino acids. CDR3 sequence: CASGLGANTEAFF. The CDR3 DNA sequence: TGTGCCAGCGGCCTTGGGGCGAACACTGAAGCTTTCTTT.

The chain is built from TRBV3-1 and TRBJ2-5, with 8 bases lining up with TRBD2. Germline V gene data show CDR1 as LGHDT and CDR2 as YNNKEL (reference sequence). This CDR3 is 20 amino acids long. J was trimmed by 11 bases and V by 0 bases; bases with no gene match: 26. DNA for the CDR3: TGTGCCAGCAGCCAAGATCAGTTATTTCGGGGGTTAGCGGGGAACAATGAGCAGTACTTC. As protein: CASSQDQLFRGLAGNNEQYF.

This clonotype is a singleton in its sample. This chain connects TRBV5-1 to TRBJ1-1, with 7 positions matching TRBD1. This CDR3 region has 15 residues. V was clipped by 4 bases and J by 4 bases; unmatched bases: 10. Per the germline V gene, CDR1 is SGHRS and CDR2 is YFSETQ. CDR3 region: CASSPTRQGGTEAFF. The CDR3 coding sequence is TGCGCCAGCAGCCCAACCCGACAGGGAGGCACTGAAGCTTTCTTT.

The chain couples TRBV4-1 to TRBJ1-1; D remains unclear. V gave up 1 base and J gave up 1 base, with 4 bases separating them. CDR3 length: 13 amino acids. Germline V lookup: CDR1 MGHRA, CDR2 YSYEKL. The DNA of the CDR3 is TGCGCCAGCAGCCAAGGCTCGAACACTGAAGCTTTCTTT. This translates into CASSQGSNTEAFF.

The V gene is TRBV20-1, the J gene TRBJ2-1, with no clear D. The CDR3 runs to 15 residues. V was cut by 5 bases and J by 0 bases, with 14 bases left in between. Germline V gene lookup returns CDR1 DFQATT and CDR2 SNEGSKA (reference sequence). Here the CDR3 DNA reads TGCAGTGCTCCGTATGACACCTCCTCCTACAATGAGCAGTTCTTC. As protein: CSAPYDTSSYNEQFF.

This clonotype was observed a single time. The V call is TRBV5-1, the J call TRBJ2-7; D remains unclear. The germline V and J ends were trimmed by 4 bases and 2 bases, with 16 bases remaining between them. This CDR3 is built from 15 residues. Germline lookup yields CDR1 SGHRS and CDR2 YFSETQ. The CDR3 is CASSPSPDRAYEQYF. The DNA for the CDR3 is TGCGCCAGCAGCCCGAGCCCGGACCGAGCCTACGAGCAGTACTTC.

The V gene is TRBV7-2, the J gene TRBJ2-3; 12 bases are a match to TRBD2. V lost 3 bases and J lost 5; bases outside the gene matches: 6. CDR1 and CDR2 from the germline V gene are SGHTA and FQGNSA. CDR3 length: 16 residues. CDR3 nucleotide sequence: TGTGCCAGCAGCTTCCAGCAGGGACTAGCGGGAGATACGCAGTATTTT. This sequence encodes CASSFQQGLAGDTQYF.

V usage is TRBV29-1 and J usage is TRBJ2-2; 7 bases map to TRBD2. Germline V lookup: CDR1 SQVTM, CDR2 ANQGSEA. The trim removed 3 bases at V and 6 bases at J, leaving 1 base unmatched. CDR3 length: 12 amino acids. DNA of the CDR3: TGCAGCGTTGAGGGGGGGGCCGGGGAGCTGTTTTTT. As protein: CSVEGGAGELFF.

This clonotype was seen a handful of times. This chain connects TRBV29-1 to TRBJ2-1, with D uncertain. Germline V gene sequence: CDR1 SQVTM, CDR2 ANQGSEA. Trimming left V 0 bases short and J 0 bases short, with 12 bases between. The length of the CDR3 is 16 residues. CDR3 amino acids: CSVEDTNELSYNEQFF. CDR3 bases: TGCAGCGTTGAAGATACAAACGAGCTCTCCTACAATGAGCAGTTCTTC.

A few counts support this clonotype. The V call is TRBV20-1, the J call TRBJ1-4, with TRBD1 identical over 10 bases. Per germline, CDR1 DFQATT and CDR2 SNEGSKA (reference sequence). The CDR3 is 14 amino acids. Trimming at V came to 6 bases and at J to 6 bases, leaving 7 bases not matched to a gene. The CDR3 DNA is TGCAGTGCCCCGTCGGGGACAGGGGATGAAAAACTGTTTTTT. It translates to CSAPSGTGDEKLFF.

The gene calls are TRBV3-1 and TRBJ2-7; a possible D gene is TRBD2 (5 bases). Germline V lookup: CDR1 LGHDT, CDR2 YNNKEL (reference sequence). The length of the CDR3 is 13 residues. V dropped 0 bases and J dropped 5 bases, with 8 bases sitting between them. This CDR3 is CASSQDTGDEQYF. The CDR3 bases are TGTGCCAGCAGCCAAGATACCGGGGACGAGCAGTACTTC.

The chain is built from TRBV12-3 or TRBV12-4 and TRBJ1-4; TRBD1 is a possible D gene (6 bases). Trimming pared 4 bases from V and 0 bases from J, leaving 12 bases between. The CDR3 consists of 16 residues. The CDR3 coding sequence is TGTGCCAGCAGTTCGCCAGGGGTGCCAACTAATGAAAAACTGTTTTTT. Its protein product is CASSSPGVPTNEKLFF.

The chain has TRBV3-1 and TRBJ1-2; D not certain. The CDR3 is 17 residues long. Germline CDR1 is LGHDT and CDR2 is YNNKEL (reference sequence). V lost 1 base and J lost 2, with 17 bases in between. CDR3 loop: CASSQVSVGQRNYGYTF. CDR3 DNA sequence: TGTGCCAGCAGCCAAGTGTCGGTTGGGCAGAGAAACTATGGCTACACCTTC.

This chain links TRBV11-2 with TRBJ2-3; 7 bases map to TRBD2. This CDR3 has 18 amino acids. Germline CDR1 and CDR2: SGHAT and FQNNGV. V dropped 0 bases and J dropped 2; count of bases not matched to a gene: 11. The CDR3 sequence: CASSLEATRRELTDTQYF. In DNA form, the CDR3 reads TGTGCCAGCAGCTTAGAGGCCACGAGGCGGGAGCTCACAGATACGCAGTATTTT.

The chain uses TRBV20-1 and TRBJ2-1; perhaps D is TRBD1 or TRBD2 (5 bases each). V lost 5 bases and J lost 5, with 7 bases in between. Germline lookup yields CDR1 DFQATT and CDR2 SNEGSKA (reference sequence). The CDR3 is 11 residues long. The CDR3: CSAGGDNEQFF. CDR3 nucleotide sequence: TGCAGTGCTGGGGGAGACAATGAGCAGTTCTTC.

This clonotype was counted a few times. The V call is TRBV6-5, the J call TRBJ2-1; 10 bases agree with TRBD2. The CDR3 extends over 16 amino acids. The germline gives CDR1 MNHEY, CDR2 SVGAGI. J gave up 3 bases and V 6 bases, and 8 bases lay outside the gene matches. The CDR3 DNA sequence: TGTGCCAGCAGGGCCTTAGCGGGGGGTTTCTACAATGAGCAGTTCTTC. Translated: CASRALAGGFYNEQFF.

This clonotype was seen at least ten times. The V call is TRBV4-2, the J call TRBJ2-3, with 10 bases lining up with TRBD2. The germline V gene has CDR1 LGHNA and CDR2 YNFKEQ. V dropped 0 bases and J dropped 1; count of bases not matched to a gene: 1. The CDR3 covers 16 residues. Here the CDR3 reads CASSQDLAGGTDTQYF. The DNA for the CDR3 is TGTGCCAGCAGCCAAGATCTAGCGGGGGGCACAGATACGCAGTATTTT.

This clonotype came up a few times. This chain joins TRBV20-1 and TRBJ2-5; 8 bases are shared with TRBD2. The junction had 9 bases not matched to a gene; V was cut back by 3 bases and J by 0 bases. Germline assignment: CDR1 DFQATT and CDR2 SNEGSKA (reference sequence). The length of the CDR3 is 16 residues. In DNA, the CDR3 is TGCAGTGCTAGGGGCGGGGGGCCTCAGTACCAAGAGACCCAGTACTTC. This codes for CSARGGGPQYQETQYF.

This clonotype was seen a handful of times. V is TRBV9 and J is TRBJ2-3; D is undetermined. Trimming took off 2 bases at V and 2 bases at J, with 12 bases between the two ends. The CDR3 covers 15 residues. Germline lookup yields CDR1 SGDLS and CDR2 YYNGEE. CDR3 residues: CASSVGARSTDTQYF. The CDR3 bases are TGTGCCAGCAGCGTTGGAGCCCGTTCCACAGATACGCAGTATTTT.

The rearrangement joins TRBV7-9 to TRBJ1-1; the D gene is possibly TRBD1 (5 bases). V lost 3 bases and J 8 bases, leaving 19 bases between the germline ends. The CDR3 loop spans 15 amino acids. Germline loops: CDR1 SEHNR, CDR2 FQNEAQ (reference sequence). The CDR3 loop reads CASSFTGGEGTEAFF. CDR3 DNA sequence: TGTGCCAGCAGCTTTACGGGGGGGGAGGGCACGGAAGCTTTCTTT. The variable domain in full, completed from reference TRBV7-9 and TRBJ1-1, reads DTGVSQNPRHKITKRGQNVTFRCDPISEHNRLYWYRQTLGQGPEFLTYFQNEAQLEKSRLLSDRFSAERPKGSFSTLEIQRTEQGDSAMYLCASSFTGGEGTEAFFGQGTRLTVV.

This clonotype was seen a few times. The genes are TRBV4-2 and TRBJ2-7; D remains unclear. V was clipped by 0 bases and J by 2 bases, with 17 bases between them. CDR3 length: 17 amino acids. Germline CDR1 and CDR2: LGHNA and YNFKEQ. CDR3 protein: CASSQEISTDRTYEQYF. CDR3 DNA sequence: TGTGCCAGCAGCCAAGAGATTTCAACAGACCGCACCTACGAGCAGTACTTC.

This clonotype was counted only a few times. The V gene is TRBV28, the J gene TRBJ2-4, with a possible D match to TRBD2 (6 bases). The CDR3 runs 13 residues. Trimming cost V 10 bases and J 6 bases, with 16 bases left between them. The V gene's germline CDR1 is MDHEN and CDR2 SYDVKM. The CDR3 region is CATYSGSRNIQYF. CDR3 nucleotide sequence: TGTGCCACCTACTCCGGGAGTAGAAACATTCAGTACTTC.

The chain joins TRBV10-3 to TRBJ2-7; 7 bases agree with TRBD1. The CDR3 is 14 amino acids. The germline V gene has CDR1 ENHRY and CDR2 SYGVKD. V shed 3 bases and J 3 bases; nucleotides not matched to a gene: 5. CDR3 residues: CAISEGTANYEQYF. CDR3 bases: TGTGCCATCAGTGAAGGGACAGCCAACTACGAGCAGTACTTC.

The chain recombines TRBV20-1 with TRBJ2-5, with D possibly TRBD2 on 6 matching bases. The DNA end lines up better with TRBJ2-7; the J call may be wrong. The germline V gene encodes CDR1 DFQATT and CDR2 SNEGSKA (reference sequence). The CDR3 sequence is 13 residues long. This CDR3 is CSAPGSKGCEQYF. The CDR3 DNA sequence: TGCAGTGCTCCCGGGAGTAAAGGCTGCGAGCAGTACTTC.